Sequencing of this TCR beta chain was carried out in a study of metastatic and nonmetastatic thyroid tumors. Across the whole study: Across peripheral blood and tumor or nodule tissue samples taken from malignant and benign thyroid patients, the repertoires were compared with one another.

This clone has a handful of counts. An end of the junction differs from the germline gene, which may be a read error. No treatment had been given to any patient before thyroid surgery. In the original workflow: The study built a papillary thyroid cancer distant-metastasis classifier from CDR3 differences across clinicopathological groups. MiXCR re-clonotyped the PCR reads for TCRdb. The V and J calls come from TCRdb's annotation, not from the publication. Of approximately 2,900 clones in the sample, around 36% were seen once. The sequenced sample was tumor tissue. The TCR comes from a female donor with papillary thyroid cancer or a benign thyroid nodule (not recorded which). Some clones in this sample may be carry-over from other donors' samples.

CDR3: CTTSRDRSRAQETQYF. The CDR3 DNA follows: TGTACCACCAGCAGAGACCGATCCCGGGCTCAAGAGACCCAGTACTTC. The chain is built from TRBV15 and TRBJ2-5; D is ambiguous. There are 16 residues in the CDR3. Germline V gives CDR1 LNHNV, CDR2 YYDKDF (reference sequence). The full variable domain, its missing parts supplied by reference TRBV15 and TRBJ2-5, is DAMVIQNPRYQVTQFGKPVTLSCSQTLNHNVMYWYQQKSSQAPKLLFHYYDKDFNNEADTPDNFQSRRPNTSFCFLDIRSPGLGDTAMYLCTTSRDRSRAQETQYFGPGTRLLVL.